This entry lists 18 T cell receptor beta chains sequenced from one sample in a study of prognosis after radiotherapy for stage I lung cancer. Researchers used two-round multiplex PCR to amplify TCR beta CDR3 starting from genomic DNA. Initially, in first-round PCR, primers specific to each TRBV and TRBJ gene were used. TCRdb reprocessed the multiplex PCR reads with MiXCR, giving one entry per CDR3 protein. The sample includes around 13,000 distinct CDR3 sequences, 43% of them seen just once. Here the sequenced sample was PBMCs, taken before or after stereotactic body radiation therapy (not recorded which). These receptors were obtained from a donor aged 50 or older with non-small cell lung cancer.

At least ten counts were recorded for this clonotype. The chain combines TRBV7-2 with TRBJ1-1; TRBD1 matches at 7 bases. The CDR3 loop spans 15 amino acids. The V gene's germline CDR1 is SGHTA and CDR2 FQGNSA. Trimming took 7 bases from V and 4 from J; bases not matched to a gene: 12. For the CDR3, the DNA is TGTGCCAGCACCCAAAGAGGGGGCGCGGGCACTGAAGCTTTCTTT. Residues: CASTQRGGAGTEAFF.

This clonotype was counted at least ten times. The rearrangement joins TRBV20-1 to TRBJ2-1; D tentatively reads TRBD1 or TRBD2 (5 bases each). The CDR3 covers 15 residues. Germline CDR1 is DFQATT and CDR2 is SNEGSKA (reference sequence). V lost 5 bases, J lost 2 bases, and 16 bases lay in between. The CDR3 DNA is TGCAGTGCTCACCCCGCAGGGACCCCCTACAATGAGCAGTTCTTC. Protein sequence: CSAHPAGTPYNEQFF.

V is TRBV28 and J is TRBJ1-2; 7 bases map to TRBD1. The J segment lost 8 bases and the V segment lost 5 bases, leaving 8 bases of the junction unmatched. There are 13 residues in the CDR3. Germline V gene data show CDR1 as MDHEN and CDR2 as SYDVKM. The CDR3 region is CASSGGGGRGYTF. CDR3 sequence (DNA): TGTGCCAGCAGTGGAGGGGGCGGACGAGGCTACACCTTC.

Only one count was recorded for this clonotype. The V call is TRBV12-3 or TRBV12-4, the J call TRBJ1-2; D call uncertain. The V gene lost 8 bases and the J gene lost 7 bases, with 11 bases spanning the gap. The CDR3 runs to 11 residues. CDR3 residues: CASSGSGGYTF. CDR3 bases: TGTGCCAGCTCCGGGTCCGGTGGCTACACCTTC.

This clonotype is labeled as large (0.1 to 1%). The V and J genes are TRBV7-6 and TRBJ2-1; 9 bases fit TRBD2. The CDR3 contains 14 residues. The V gene's germline CDR1 is SGHVS and CDR2 FNYEAQ. V gave up 0 bases and J gave up 8 bases; unmatched junction bases: 2. The CDR3 bases are TGTGCCAGCAGCTTAGCAGCGGGAGGCGATGAGCAGTTCTTC. It is translated as CASSLAAGGDEQFF.

This chain joins TRBV7-3 and TRBJ2-1, with unresolved D. Germline loops: CDR1 SGHTA, CDR2 FQGTGA. V lost 7 bases to trimming and J lost 6 bases, with 16 bases between them. The CDR3 sequence is 14 residues long. Written as DNA, the CDR3 is TGTGCCAGCATCTCCAGCCCGGTGATCAATGAGCAGTTCTTC. It codes for CASISSPVINEQFF.

The CDR3: CASSLLPNTGELFF. CDR3 nucleotides: TGTGCCAGCAGCCTGTTACCTAACACCGGGGAGCTGTTTTTT. The chain carries TRBV27 and TRBJ2-2, with unresolved D. This CDR3 has 14 residues. Trimming took 6 bases from V and 2 from J, leaving 10 bases between them. Germline lookup yields CDR1 MNHEY and CDR2 SMNVEV (reference sequence).

This clonotype was counted ten times or more. The rearrangement uses TRBV11-2 and TRBJ2-7; the D is unclear. This CDR3 contains 15 residues. Germline V gives CDR1 SGHAT, CDR2 FQNNGV. V lost 5 bases and J lost 2, with 16 bases in between. CDR3 residues: CASSPFVRSAYEQYF. The CDR3 region has the DNA TGTGCCAGCAGCCCCTTTGTTAGGTCAGCCTACGAGCAGTACTTC.

Note on this clonotype: This could be a read error, since a much larger clone is one nucleotide away. The chain couples TRBV5-4 to TRBJ2-3, with D uncertain. This CDR3 spans 12 amino acids. CDR1 is SGHNT and CDR2 is YYREEE in the germline V gene (reference sequence). V was trimmed by 4 bases and J by 5 bases, leaving 8 bases between them. The CDR3 DNA follows: TGTGCCAGCAGCGACTCCGTAGATACGCAGTATTTT. Amino acids: CASSDSVDTQYF.

This clonotype was seen ten or more times. The V call is TRBV6-1, the J call TRBJ1-1; 8 bases match TRBD1. J gave up 5 bases and V 2 bases, and 7 bases lay outside the gene matches. The germline V gene encodes CDR1 MNHNS and CDR2 SASEGT. The CDR3 loop spans 15 amino acids. The CDR3 loop is CASSEIGQGLTEAFF. The CDR3 coding sequence is TGTGCCAGCAGTGAAATCGGACAGGGACTGACTGAAGCTTTCTTT.

This clonotype has at least ten counts. The gene calls are TRBV5-6 and TRBJ1-2, with 7 nucleotides matching TRBD1. Germline V gene data show CDR1 as SGHDT and CDR2 as YYEEEE. This CDR3 comprises 13 residues. Losses at the gene ends were 2 bases for V and 3 bases for J; bases not matched to a gene: 1. CDR3 nucleotides: TGTGCCAGCAGCTTAGACAGGGACTATGGCTACACCTTC. Its protein product is CASSLDRDYGYTF.

This clonotype has just one count. The chain has TRBV7-2 and TRBJ1-2; 11 bases map to TRBD1. The CDR3 has 14 amino acids. The V gene end was trimmed by 2 bases and the J gene end by 8 bases; junction bases not matched to a gene: 4. CDR1 and CDR2 (germline): SGHTA, FQGNSA. CDR3 residues: CASSLRGQGDGYTF. The CDR3 region has the DNA TGTGCCAGCAGCTTAAGGGGACAGGGGGACGGCTACACCTTC.

The chain recombines TRBV27 with TRBJ2-2; possible D gene TRBD2, 5 bases. The germline V gene encodes CDR1 MNHEY and CDR2 SMNVEV (reference sequence). Trimming shortened V by 5 bases and J by 6 bases, and 16 bases separated the two germline ends. The CDR3 consists of 15 residues. The CDR3 bases are TGTGCCAGCAGTCCCTCGGGGTCCCACCCCGGGGAGCTGTTTTTT. Residues: CASSPSGSHPGELFF.

This clonotype showed up just a few times. CDR3 residues: CSASRGANTGELFF. The CDR3 coding sequence is TGCAGTGCGAGCAGGGGGGCGAACACCGGGGAGCTGTTTTTT. The chain has TRBV20-1 and TRBJ2-2, with a possible D match to TRBD1 (7 bases). The CDR3 covers 14 residues. Germline assignment: CDR1 DFQATT and CDR2 SNEGSKA (reference sequence). The V end lost 6 bases, the J end lost 0 bases, and 11 bases lay between the germline ends.

This clonotype occurred many times. The rearrangement joins TRBV3-1 to TRBJ2-2, with 10 bases matching TRBD1. Unmatched junction bases numbered 2, after V lost 6 bases and J lost 4 bases. CDR3 length: 14 residues. Germline values: CDR1 LGHDT, CDR2 YNNKEL (reference sequence). The chain's CDR3 is CASSRDRGTGELFF. CDR3 nucleotides: TGTGCCAGCAGTAGGGACAGGGGCACCGGGGAGCTGTTTTTT. The full variable domain, in which reference TRBV3-1 and TRBJ2-2 provide the parts outside the CDR3, is DTAVSQTPKYLVTQMGNDKSIKCEQNLGHDTMYWYKQDSKKFLKIMFSYNNKELIINETVPNRFSPKSPDKAHLNLHINSLELGDSAVYFCASSRDRGTGELFFGEGSRLTVL.

To note about this clonotype: It is likely a read error: a sequence one base away is far more abundant. The genes are TRBV6-8 and TRBJ1-5, with a possible D match to TRBD1 (5 bases). The length of the CDR3 is 13 residues. V was clipped by 10 bases and J by 6 bases, with 16 bases between them. Germline assignment: CDR1 MNHGY and CDR2 SAAAGT. The CDR3 region is CAIRTGGGQPQHF. The CDR3 DNA sequence: TGTGCCATCAGAACGGGCGGGGGTCAGCCCCAGCATTTT.

On this clonotype: Lacking the conserved final phenylalanine or tryptophan, this CDR3 likely reflects a read error. The V and J genes are TRBV28 and TRBJ1-6; TRBD1 matches 7 bases. J lost 0 bases, V lost 0 bases, and 5 bases had no gene match. The CDR3 has 18 amino acids. CDR1 and CDR2 (germline): MDHEN, SYDVKM. CDR3 region: CASSLWGQSSSYNSPLHC. The DNA of the CDR3 is TGTGCCAGCAGTTTATGGGGACAGTCGAGCTCCTATAATTCACCCCTCCACTGT.

This clonotype was detected once. This rearrangement joins TRBV4-3 to TRBJ2-7; 7 nucleotides line up with TRBD1. Trimming at V came to 3 bases and at J to 3 bases, leaving 8 bases not matched to a gene. Germline CDR1 is LGHNA and CDR2 is YSLEER. The CDR3 consists of 15 residues. This CDR3 reads CASSQEPGQNYEQYF. CDR3 DNA: TGCGCCAGCAGCCAGGAACCGGGACAGAACTACGAGCAGTACTTC.